A selection of T cell receptor beta chains follows, all from one sample in a study of cytomegalovirus exposure and HLA in healthy donors. This table comes from immunoSEQ multiplex PCR, and its TCRdb copy is limited to in-frame clones, with some not included. The sample lists roughly 140,000 clones, around 82% seen once, with less than 7.5% in the top ten. Material: PBMCs. All receptors derive from a woman in her thirties or forties in good health and CMV-seropositive. The CDR3 runs from the conserved cysteine through the conserved F or W. A D gene is named only where the DNA matches it firmly. Clone size is shown for a subset of rows, as once, few, many or a class of expanded clone.

TRBD2	TRBV19	NA	TRBJ2-7	CASSPPPGQTSGASYEQYF	TGTGCCAGTAGTCCCCCACCCGGGCAGACTAGCGGGGCCTCCTACGAGCAGTACTTC
NA	TRBV28	NA	TRBJ2-5	CASSPPTGEAKETQYF	TGTGCCAGCAGCCCCCCGACAGGCGAAGCAAAAGAGACCCAGTACTTC
TRBD1	TRBV5-1	NA	TRBJ1-6	CASSSGTGWRGNSPLHF	TGCGCCAGCAGCTCGGGGACAGGTTGGCGGGGTAATTCACCCCTCCACTTT
TRBD1	TRBV10-3	NA	TRBJ2-7	CAIRGTGAHEQYF	TGTGCCATCAGGGGGACAGGGGCCCACGAGCAGTACTTC
NA	TRBV27	NA	TRBJ2-3	CASSLVVATDTQYF	TGTGCCAGCAGTTTAGTAGTTGCCACAGATACGCAGTATTTT
TRBD1	TRBV7-8	NA	TRBJ2-7	CASSSDRGVILREQYF	TGTGCCAGCAGCTCCGACAGGGGGGTTATTTTGCGCGAGCAGTACTTC
NA	TRBV18	NA	TRBJ2-2	CASSPGRQGTGELFF	TGTGCCAGCTCACCGGGTCGGCAGGGGACCGGGGAGCTGTTTTTT
TRBD1	TRBV7-2	NA	TRBJ2-5	CASSWTGGNQETQYF	TGTGCCAGCAGCTGGACAGGGGGGAATCAAGAGACCCAGTACTTC
NA	TRBV7-9	NA	TRBJ2-2	CASSFLTGELFF	TGTGCCAGCAGCTTTCTGACCGGGGAGCTGTTTTTT
NA	TRBV19	NA	TRBJ2-2	CASSVLTGELFF	TGTGCCAGTAGTGTCCTTACCGGGGAGCTGTTTTTT
TRBD1	TRBV11-3	NA	TRBJ1-1	CASSLARGHDTEAFF	TGTGCCAGCAGCTTAGCCAGGGGGCATGACACTGAAGCTTTCTTT
NA	TRBV7-9	NA	TRBJ2-3	CASSLQGGESDTQYF	TGTGCCAGCAGCTTACAAGGGGGAGAATCAGATACGCAGTATTTT
NA	TRBV6-5	NA	TRBJ2-7	CASRSRVREQYF	TGTGCCAGCAGGTCCAGGGTGCGGGAGCAGTACTTC
NA	TRBV28	few	TRBJ2-5	CASRTQGIETQYF	TGTGCCAGCAGGACACAGGGAATTGAGACCCAGTACTTC
NA	TRBV28	NA	TRBJ1-2	CASSLVTFYGYTF	TGTGCCAGCAGTTTAGTGACATTCTATGGCTACACCTTC
NA	TRBV2	NA	TRBJ1-1	CASSARMGPAEAFF	TGTGCCAGCAGTGCTCGTATGGGGCCGGCTGAAGCTTTCTTT
TRBD1	TRBV28	NA	TRBJ2-6	CASSVGTGASGANVLTF	TGTGCCAGCAGTGTGGGGACAGGAGCCTCTGGGGCCAACGTCCTGACTTTC
NA	TRBV28	NA	TRBJ1-6	CASSLGVSPLHF	TGTGCCAGCAGCCTAGGGGTTTCACCCCTCCACTTT
TRBD2	TRBV28	NA	TRBJ2-1	CASSRIAGDRYEQFF	TGTGCCAGCAGTAGAATAGCGGGAGATCGGTATGAGCAGTTCTTC
TRBD2	TRBV14	once	TRBJ2-2	CASSLLRTSGMGELFF	TGTGCCAGCAGTCTACTTCGGACTAGCGGGATGGGGGAGCTGTTTTTT
TRBD2	TRBV5-1	NA	TRBJ2-2	CASRPTSGYFTGELFF	TGCGCCAGCAGACCGACTAGCGGGTACTTCACCGGGGAGCTGTTTTTT
NA	TRBV11-2	NA	TRBJ1-3	CASSTTRSGNTIYF	TGTGCCAGCAGCACCACACGCTCTGGAAACACCATATATTTT
NA	TRBV6-5	NA	TRBJ1-2	CASIGQEGGYTF	TGTGCCAGCATTGGCCAGGAGGGTGGCTACACCTTC
TRBD1	TRBV27	NA	TRBJ2-7	CASSLGDRVHEQYF	TGTGCCAGCAGTTTAGGGGACAGGGTCCACGAGCAGTACTTC
NA	TRBV2	few	TRBJ2-7	CASRGDNFYEQYF	TGTGCCAGCAGGGGGGACAACTTCTACGAGCAGTACTTC
TRBD2	TRBV9	NA	TRBJ2-5	CASSVASGRGETQYF	TGTGCCAGCAGCGTAGCTAGCGGGAGGGGAGAGACCCAGTACTTC
NA	TRBV18	NA	TRBJ2-7	CASSPTGAGIRNEQYF	TGTGCCAGCTCACCAACCGGGGCGGGAATAAGGAACGAGCAGTACTTC
TRBD2	TRBV18	NA	TRBJ2-3	CASSRSGRAPNTDTQYF	TGTGCCAGCTCACGTAGCGGGAGGGCCCCCAACACAGATACGCAGTATTTT
NA	TRBV6-1	many	TRBJ1-4	CASSEARGGVEKLFF	TGTGCCAGCAGTGAAGCGCGTGGAGGGGTTGAAAAACTGTTTTTT
TRBD2	TRBV7-2	NA	TRBJ2-3	CASSLFPPSGTSTDTQYF	TGTGCCAGCAGCTTATTTCCCCCTAGCGGGACTAGCACAGATACGCAGTATTTT
NA	TRBV4-1	NA	TRBJ2-5	CASSQPGLHQETQYF	TGCGCCAGCAGCCAGCCGGGACTCCACCAAGAGACCCAGTACTTC
NA	TRBV29-1	once	TRBJ2-2	CSVLATVGVTGELFF	TGCAGCGTCCTTGCGACGGTAGGGGTTACCGGGGAGCTGTTTTTT
NA	TRBV28	once	TRBJ2-3	CASSVSSTDTQYF	TGTGCCAGTTCCGTATCTAGCACAGATACGCAGTATTTT
TRBD1	TRBV6-1	NA	TRBJ2-2	CASSAHRGKLFF	TGTGCCAGCAGTGCTCACAGGGGGAAGCTGTTTTTT
TRBD1	TRBV7-8	NA	TRBJ1-5	CASSLRQAGGRNQPQHF	TGTGCCAGCAGCTTACGCCAAGCAGGGGGCCGTAATCAGCCCCAGCATTTT
NA	TRBV14	NA	TRBJ2-7	CASSQVHNRHLHEQYF	TGTGCCAGCAGCCAAGTCCACAACCGACACCTCCACGAGCAGTACTTC
NA	TRBV11-3	NA	TRBJ1-2	CASSYGTLANYGYTF	TGTGCCAGCAGCTATGGGACACTAGCTAACTATGGCTACACCTTC
TRBD2	TRBV7-9	NA	TRBJ2-7	CASSRTSGTYEQYF	TGTGCCAGCAGCCGGACTAGCGGAACCTACGAGCAGTACTTC
NA	TRBV7-3	many	TRBJ1-1	CASSLTPRTEAFF	TGTGCCAGCAGCCTGACACCGCGCACTGAAGCTTTCTTT
NA	TRBV2	NA	TRBJ1-5	CASRRDNTGIQPQHF	TGTGCCAGCAGGAGGGATAATACAGGGATACAGCCCCAGCATTTT
NA	TRBV11-2	NA	TRBJ1-4	CASSLVRREKLFF	TGTGCCAGCAGCTTGGTGCGCCGGGAAAAACTGTTTTTT
NA	TRBV18	once	TRBJ2-1	CASSGDEEGPYNEQFF	TGTGCCAGCTCAGGGGACGAGGAGGGGCCTTACAATGAGCAGTTCTTC
NA	TRBV18	NA	TRBJ1-5	CASSLGGAYSNQPQHF	TGTGCCAGCTCCCTCGGGGGGGCATATAGCAATCAGCCCCAGCATTTT
NA	TRBV4-1	once	TRBJ2-1	CASSQARLDYNEQFF	TGCGCCAGCAGCCAAGCCAGACTGGACTACAATGAGCAGTTCTTC
TRBD2	TRBV2	NA	TRBJ2-1	CASSEVGPSGNNEQFF	TGTGCCAGCAGTGAAGTTGGTCCTAGCGGAAACAATGAGCAGTTCTTC
NA	TRBV2	once	TRBJ1-5	CASSERRYNQPQHF	TGTGCCAGCAGTGAGCGGCGGTACAATCAGCCCCAGCATTTT
NA	TRBV7-9	NA	TRBJ1-1	CASSLDPQTEAFF	TGTGCCAGCAGCTTAGACCCCCAGACTGAAGCTTTCTTT
TRBD2	TRBV7-7	few	TRBJ2-5	CASSLIASGSGTQYF	TGTGCTAGCAGCTTAATTGCTAGCGGGAGCGGGACCCAGTACTTC
NA	TRBV7-6	NA	TRBJ2-2	CASSREPNTGELFF	TGTGCCAGCAGCCGCGAGCCCAACACCGGGGAGCTGTTTTTT
TRBD1	TRBV4-1	NA	TRBJ1-2	CASSQSGTGDYGYTF	TGCGCCAGCAGCCAATCAGGGACAGGGGACTATGGCTACACCTTC
NA	TRBV6-1	NA	TRBJ1-1	CASTRVGPGAEAFF	TGTGCCAGCACCCGCGTTGGCCCCGGAGCTGAAGCTTTCTTT
NA	TRBV7-3	NA	TRBJ2-1	CASSLGQTQQFF	TGTGCCAGCAGCTTAGGACAGACTCAGCAGTTCTTC
TRBD2	TRBV7-3	once	TRBJ2-2	CASSNQGLAGENTGELFF	TGTGCCAGCAGCAACCAGGGACTAGCGGGAGAGAACACCGGGGAGCTGTTTTTT
TRBD2	TRBV27	NA	TRBJ2-7	CASSLSQTSGNEQYF	TGTGCCAGCAGTTTATCCCAGACTAGCGGGAACGAGCAGTACTTC